The 23 T cell receptor beta chains listed next were all sequenced from one sample in a study of blood T cell repertoires in COVID-19. The method was immunoSEQ multiplex PCR; TCRdb's version includes in-frame clones alone and lacks a portion of them. The sample contains 120,000 to 150,000 clones, around 80% of which appear only once. The specimen sequenced was peripheral blood. The receptors originated from a man aged 55 to 69 with acute or convalescent COVID-19.

The chain links TRBV6-6 to TRBJ1-1; 9 bases agree with TRBD1. The CDR3 runs to 17 residues. From germline, CDR1 is MNHNY and CDR2 SVGAGI (reference sequence). The V gene end was trimmed by 5 bases and the J gene end by 3 bases; junction bases not matched to a gene: 13. In nucleotides, the CDR3 is TGTGCCAGCAGTCCCCTACAGGGGGCGAAAGTTGACACTGAAGCTTTCTTT. Protein product: CASSPLQGAKVDTEAFF.

The chain uses TRBV7-2 and TRBJ1-3; tentatively, D is TRBD1 (6 bases). CDR3 length: 15 amino acids. Germline V gene data show CDR1 as SGHTA and CDR2 as FQGNSA. The V end lost 5 bases, the J end lost 4 bases, and 15 bases lay between the germline ends. The CDR3 region has the DNA TGTGCCAGCAGCCAATGGAGGACAGCCGGAAACACCATATATTTT. It specifies CASSQWRTAGNTIYF.

V is TRBV7-8 and J is TRBJ2-7, with 8 positions matching TRBD1. The CDR3 contains 17 residues. The germline V gene has CDR1 SGHVS and CDR2 FQNEAQ. V shed 5 bases and J 3 bases; nucleotides not matched to a gene: 15. The CDR3 loop reads CASSRKDRVKTIYEQYF. The CDR3 nucleotides read TGTGCCAGCAGCCGTAAGGACAGGGTAAAGACTATCTACGAGCAGTACTTC.

This rearrangement joins TRBV6-2 or TRBV6-3 to TRBJ1-1; TRBD1 matches at 7 bases. This CDR3 is built from 15 residues. The V segment lost 5 bases and the J segment 1 base; nucleotides outside the gene matches: 7. Looked up from germline, CDR1 is MNHEY and CDR2 is SVGEGT. The CDR3: CASSIRGTGNTEAFF. The DNA for the CDR3 is TGTGCCAGCAGTATCAGGGGGACTGGGAACACTGAAGCTTTCTTT.

The chain employs TRBV6-5 and TRBJ2-2; 7 nucleotides line up with TRBD1. The CDR3 is 14 residues long. V lost 7 bases and J lost 6; bases outside the gene matches: 8. The germline V gene encodes CDR1 MNHEY and CDR2 SVGAGI. CDR3 bases: TGTGCCAGCACCAGGCAGGGGGTATCCGGGGAGCTGTTTTTT. It codes for CASTRQGVSGELFF.

V and J are TRBV6-5 and TRBJ2-7, with a tentative D call TRBD1 (6 bases). V was pared by 6 bases and J by 2 bases, with 11 bases between. CDR1 and CDR2 from the germline V gene are MNHEY and SVGAGI. The CDR3 has 13 amino acids. Here the CDR3 reads CASSFTGTYEQYF. DNA for the CDR3: TGTGCCAGCAGCTTTACAGGGACCTACGAGCAGTACTTC.

V and J are TRBV27 and TRBJ2-5; 12 bases match TRBD1. With 8 bases clipped from V and 5 bases from J, the junction kept 6 bases outside the gene matches. Germline V CDR1 and CDR2: MNHEY, SMNVEV (reference sequence). CDR3 length equals 14 residues. The CDR3 protein is CASGRDRGLETQYF. In nucleotides, the CDR3 is TGTGCCAGCGGCCGGGACAGGGGGCTTGAGACCCAGTACTTC.

J is TRBJ1-4 and V is TRBV28; D is perhaps TRBD1 (6 bases). The germline CDR1 and CDR2 sequences are MDHEN and SYDVKM. The CDR3 is 15 residues long. V lost 5 bases, J lost 4 bases, and 14 bases lay in between. CDR3 sequence: CASSGGAVNNEKLFF. CDR3 in DNA: TGTGCCAGCAGTGGGGGGGCCGTCAATAATGAAAAACTGTTTTTT.

This clone was seen a single time. The chain joins TRBV28 to TRBJ1-4; D is possibly TRBD1 (5 bases). The CDR3 spans 15 residues. The V gene's germline CDR1 is MDHEN and CDR2 SYDVKM. The V gene lost 3 bases and the J gene lost 7 bases, with 15 bases spanning the gap. The CDR3 nucleotides are TGTGCCAGCAGTTTGGGCGGGACGTTGGGTGAAAAACTGTTTTTT. Protein: CASSLGGTLGEKLFF.

The gene calls are TRBV27 and TRBJ1-5; D not certain. The CDR3 covers 14 residues. V was trimmed by 4 bases and J by 6 bases, leaving 13 bases between them. Germline CDR1 MNHEY, CDR2 SMNVEV (reference sequence). As DNA, the CDR3 is TGTGCCAGCAGTTCCCTGTCCGCGGGTCAGCCCCAGCATTTT. This encodes CASSSLSAGQPQHF.

The genes are TRBV5-1 and TRBJ2-1; no firm D call. The CDR3 extends over 14 amino acids. Germline-derived CDR1 and CDR2 are SGHRS and YFSETQ. Trimming stripped 0 bases from V and 7 bases from J, with 11 bases between. The CDR3 DNA sequence: TGCGCCAGCAGCTTGGGGTCATTTCAGAATGAGCAGTTCTTC. Residues: CASSLGSFQNEQFF. Filled out from reference TRBV5-1 and TRBJ2-1, the complete variable domain reads KAGVTQTPRYLIKTRGQQVTLSCSPISGHRSVSWYQQTPGQGLQFLFEYFSETQRNKGNFPGRFSGRQFSNSRSEMNVSTLELGDSALYLCASSLGSFQNEQFFGPGTRLTVL.

Here the CDR3 reads CASLSEANYGYTF. CDR3 nucleotide sequence: TGTGCCAGCCTCAGCGAAGCTAACTATGGCTACACCTTC. The chain has TRBV28 and TRBJ1-2; D gene uncertain. V lost 8 bases and J 0 bases, leaving 10 bases between the germline ends. Germline CDR1 MDHEN, CDR2 SYDVKM. The CDR3 loop spans 13 amino acids.

The chain links TRBV12-3 or TRBV12-4 to TRBJ2-7, with D tentatively TRBD1 (5 bases). The CDR3 loop spans 11 amino acids. V lost 5 bases and J lost 3, with 5 bases in between. The CDR3 region is CASSDSYEQYF. CDR3 DNA: TGTGCCAGCAGTGACAGCTACGAGCAGTACTTC.

The rearrangement uses TRBV28 and TRBJ2-7, with D possibly being TRBD1 (6 bases). Germline V gives CDR1 MDHEN, CDR2 SYDVKM. V was pared by 4 bases and J by 5 bases, with 12 bases between. The length of the CDR3 is 13 residues. CDR3 amino acids: CASSSGRQDEQYF. The DNA of the CDR3 is TGTGCCAGCAGTTCCGGCCGACAGGACGAGCAGTACTTC.

The gene calls are TRBV28 and TRBJ1-1; TRBD1 might be the D (6 bases). Germline-derived CDR1 and CDR2 are MDHEN and SYDVKM. CDR3 size: 14 residues. V gave up 6 bases and J gave up 2 bases, with 13 bases separating them. This chain's CDR3 is CASSDRTVNTEAFF. The CDR3 DNA follows: TGTGCCAGCAGCGATCGGACAGTTAACACTGAAGCTTTCTTT.

V gene TRBV12-3 or TRBV12-4 combines with J gene TRBJ1-1, with D unclear. The CDR3 runs 12 residues. Trimming took 1 base from V and 10 from J, leaving 10 bases between them. CDR3 in amino acids: CASSLGSLGAFF. The CDR3 DNA follows: TGTGCCAGCAGTTTAGGAAGCCTTGGAGCTTTCTTT.

The chain joins TRBV5-1 to TRBJ1-3, with 7 bases identical to TRBD1. J was trimmed by 4 bases and V by 4 bases; bases with no gene match: 5. CDR3 length equals 14 residues. In germline, CDR1 is SGHRS, CDR2 YFSETQ. CDR3 residues: CASSKGTEGNTIYF. The CDR3 DNA sequence: TGCGCCAGCAGCAAAGGGACAGAGGGAAACACCATATATTTT.

This clone was seen just once. This sequence joins TRBV4-3 and TRBJ2-1; 12 bases align to TRBD2. The CDR3 has 16 amino acids. Germline trimming cut 1 base from V and 8 bases from J; bases unmatched to any gene: 6. Germline CDR1 LGHNA, CDR2 YSLEER. CDR3 sequence reads: CASSQGVLAGGDEQFF. The CDR3 nucleotides are TGCGCCAGCAGCCAAGGGGTGCTAGCGGGAGGGGATGAGCAGTTCTTC.

The CDR3 protein is CASSPSGRAGGETQYF. In DNA, the CDR3 is TGTGCCAGCAGCCCTAGCGGGAGGGCCGGCGGCGAGACCCAGTACTTC. The rearrangement links TRBV5-4 to TRBJ2-5; 12 nucleotides line up with TRBD2. CDR3 size: 16 residues. The V gene's germline CDR1 is SGHNT and CDR2 YYREEE (reference sequence). The V segment lost 4 bases and the J segment 5 bases; nucleotides outside the gene matches: 9.

The chain couples TRBV30 to TRBJ2-7, with 7 bases identical to TRBD1. Germline loops: CDR1 GTSNPN, CDR2 SVGIG (reference sequence). Trimming removed 5 bases from V and 1 base from J; junction bases left unmatched: 11. There are 15 residues in the CDR3. CDR3 residues: CAWLITGVGSYEQYF. Written as DNA, the CDR3 is TGTGCCTGGCTAATTACAGGGGTTGGGTCCTACGAGCAGTACTTC.

A few counts support this clone. The chain carries TRBV3-1 (or the pseudogene TRBV3-2) and TRBJ2-1; 11 bases line up with TRBD2. V dropped 4 bases and J dropped 5; count of bases not matched to a gene: 7. CDR1 LGHDT and CDR2 YNNKEL come from the germline V gene (reference sequence). This CDR3 is 16 amino acids long. The CDR3 sequence: CASSLSGTSGNNEQFF. The CDR3 region has the DNA TGTGCCAGCAGCCTATCCGGGACTAGCGGTAACAATGAGCAGTTCTTC.

This chain joins TRBV9 and TRBJ1-5; D might be TRBD1 (6 bases). Trimming shortened V by 3 bases and J by 0 bases, and 10 bases separated the two germline ends. Germline V gene data show CDR1 as SGDLS and CDR2 as YYNGEE. The CDR3 is 15 residues long. In DNA form, the CDR3 reads TGTGCCAGCAGCGCAGGGACAATTAGCAATCAGCCCCAGCATTTT. Encoded protein: CASSAGTISNQPQHF. The whole variable domain, filled in from reference TRBV9 and TRBJ1-5, reads DSGVTQTPKHLITATGQRVTLRCSPRSGDLSVYWYQQSLDQGLQFLIQYYNGEERAKGNILERFSAQQFPDLHSELNLSSLELGDSALYFCASSAGTISNQPQHFGDGTRLSIL.

This chain uses TRBV11-1 with TRBJ2-3; 10 positions agree with TRBD1. Germline V gene lookup returns CDR1 SGHAT and CDR2 FQDESV (reference sequence). J lost 4 bases, V lost 3 bases, and 1 base had no gene match. The CDR3 runs 14 residues. CDR3 in amino acids: CASSFGQGADTQYF. CDR3 DNA: TGTGCCAGCAGCTTCGGACAGGGGGCAGATACGCAGTATTTT.